The entry below gives a single TCR beta chain sequence along with its context. The antigen remains unidentified. Profiled with immunoSEQ multiplex PCR; TCRdb holds only in-frame clones, not every one. The sample comprises roughly 70,000 clones, roughly 89% of which are singletons, and about 2.7% rests with the top ten. This entry is derived from a study of OX40 agonist ivuxolimab in advanced cancers. Regarding the study as a whole: Those patients achieving a partial response at 0.1-3.0 mg/kg showed among the lowest clonal expansion.

From germline, CDR1 is SGHVS and CDR2 FQNEAQ. The V gene end was trimmed by 1 base and the J gene end by 8 bases; junction bases not matched to a gene: 18. The CDR3 has 21 amino acids. The chain is built from TRBV7-8 and TRBJ2-1; TRBD2 matches 15 bases. The clonotype was recovered from an adult with an advanced solid tumor such as melanoma, head and neck, liver or kidney cancer. Source: CD4+ or CD8+ T cells sorted from blood, taken in a trial of the OX40 agonist ivuxolimab. The CDR3 loop is CASSLGGGGRTSGRARYEQFF. The CDR3 DNA reads TGTGCCAGCAGCTTAGGCGGTGGGGGAAGGACTAGCGGGAGGGCCAGGTATGAGCAGTTCTTC. The variable domain in full, completed from reference TRBV7-8 and TRBJ2-1, reads GAGVSQSPRYKVAKRGQDVALRCDPISGHVSLFWYQQALGQGPEFLTYFQNEAQLDKSGLPSDRFFAERPEGSVSTLKIQRTQQEDSAVYLCASSLGGGGRTSGRARYEQFFGPGTRLTVL.